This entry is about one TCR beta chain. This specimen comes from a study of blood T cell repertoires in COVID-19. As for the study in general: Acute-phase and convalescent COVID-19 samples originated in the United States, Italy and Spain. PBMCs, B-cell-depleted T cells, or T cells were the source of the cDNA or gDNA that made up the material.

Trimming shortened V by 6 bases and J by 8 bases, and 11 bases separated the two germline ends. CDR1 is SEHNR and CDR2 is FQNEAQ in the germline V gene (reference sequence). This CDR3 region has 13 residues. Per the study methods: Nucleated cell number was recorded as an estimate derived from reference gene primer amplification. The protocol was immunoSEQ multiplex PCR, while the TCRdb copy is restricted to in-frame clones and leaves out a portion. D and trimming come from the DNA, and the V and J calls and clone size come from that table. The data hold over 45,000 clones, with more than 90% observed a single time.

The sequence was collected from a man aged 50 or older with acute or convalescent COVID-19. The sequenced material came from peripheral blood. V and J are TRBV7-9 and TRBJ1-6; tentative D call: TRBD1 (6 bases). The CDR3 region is CASSPGVDSPLHF. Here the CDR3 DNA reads TGTGCCAGCAGTCCAGGGGTGGATTCACCCCTCCACTTT.